A selection of T cell receptor beta chains follows, all from one sample in a study of blood T cell repertoires in COVID-19. Some clones are missing from TCRdb's copy, which holds only in-frame ones; the method was immunoSEQ multiplex PCR. The sample records 130,000 or so clones, around 83% being singletons. Sequenced material: peripheral blood. These receptors were taken from a human donor in a cohort sampled during active COVID-19. Each CDR3 is given with its conserved first and last residue. Size is omitted from some rows. Given values are once, few, many or a class for expanded clones.

>-|TRBJ2-7|TRBV5-1
CASSSGSLPYEQYF
>-|TRBJ2-5|TRBV25-1
CASSYPTSTSGKRETQYF
>-|TRBJ1-3|TRBV18
CASSPKGLRGSGNTIYF
>-|TRBJ2-7|TRBV28
CASSLRQGAYEQYF
>few|TRBJ2-7|TRBV5-1
CASGIAATYEQYF
>-|TRBJ2-1|TRBV28
CASRGSGSWFDEQFF
>-|TRBJ2-1|TRBV3-1/TRBV3-2
CASSHVSDVNEQFF
>-|TRBJ2-1|TRBV7-3
CASSLAGGNYHEQFF
>once|TRBJ1-3|TRBV30
CAGTGRAGNTIYF
>few|TRBJ1-5|TRBV19
CASSIGVENQPQHF
>-|TRBJ2-5|TRBV7-3
CASSLGGTQETQYF
>-|TRBJ2-7|TRBV5-1
CASSKDNYEQYF
>-|TRBJ2-1|TRBV7-2
CASSHTSGRLGEQFF
>-|TRBJ2-2|TRBV7-6
CASSLNSGRMHTGELFF
>-|TRBJ2-7|TRBV5-8
CASSPLGTVYEQYF
>-|TRBJ2-3|TRBV30
CAWSRLAGATDTQYF
>-|TRBJ2-1|TRBV5-1
CASSFNPSSYNEQFF
>once|TRBJ2-4|TRBV25-1
CASESEEGKNIQYF
>once|TRBJ2-3|TRBV29-1
CSDGPRYF
>-|TRBJ2-7|TRBV3-1/TRBV3-2
CASSQVVGGHYEQYF
>-|TRBJ2-2|TRBV3-1/TRBV3-2
CASSFRLAGGLGELFF
>-|TRBJ2-1|TRBV7-2
CASSPVSGTTYNEQFF
>-|TRBJ2-7|TRBV7-2
CASSSRTSGRREQYF
>-|TRBJ2-1|TRBV7-2
CASSPDREVYNEQFF
>-|TRBJ2-3|TRBV19
CASSIDREDTQYF
>-|TRBJ1-5|TRBV28
CASTSNSGHSFYSNQPQHF
>few|TRBJ2-2|TRBV5-1
CASRTSPNTGELFF
>-|TRBJ2-2|TRBV5-1
CASSLGLAGGSTGELFF
>-|TRBJ2-5|TRBV29-1
CSVEAPGQGALETQYF
>-|TRBJ1-1|TRBV30
CAWSGGVNTEAFF
>-|TRBJ1-2|TRBV10-3
CAISDLGQSYGYTF
>once|TRBJ1-2|TRBV10-2
CASRDTSNYGYTF
>few|TRBJ1-1|TRBV29-1
CSSPREGNTEAFF